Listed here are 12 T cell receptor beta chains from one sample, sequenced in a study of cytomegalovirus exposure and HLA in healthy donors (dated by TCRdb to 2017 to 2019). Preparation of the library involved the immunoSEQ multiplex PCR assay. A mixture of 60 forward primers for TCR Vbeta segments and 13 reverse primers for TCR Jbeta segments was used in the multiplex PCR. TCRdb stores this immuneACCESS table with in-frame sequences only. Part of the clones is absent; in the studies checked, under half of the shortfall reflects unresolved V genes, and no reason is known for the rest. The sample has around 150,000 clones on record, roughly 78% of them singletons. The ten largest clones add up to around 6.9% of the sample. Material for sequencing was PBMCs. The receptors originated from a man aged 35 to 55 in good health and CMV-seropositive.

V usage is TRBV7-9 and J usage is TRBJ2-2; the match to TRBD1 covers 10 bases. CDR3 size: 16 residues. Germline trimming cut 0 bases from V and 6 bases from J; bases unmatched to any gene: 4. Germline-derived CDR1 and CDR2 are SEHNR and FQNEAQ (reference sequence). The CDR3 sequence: CASSLARTGGSGELFF. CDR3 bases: TGTGCCAGCAGCTTAGCTCGGACAGGGGGATCCGGGGAGCTGTTTTTT.

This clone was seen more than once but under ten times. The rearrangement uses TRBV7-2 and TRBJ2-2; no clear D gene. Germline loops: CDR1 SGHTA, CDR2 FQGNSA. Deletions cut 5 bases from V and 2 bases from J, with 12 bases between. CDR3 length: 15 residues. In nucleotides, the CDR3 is TGTGCCAGCAGCCCTAGGCGCGTAAACACCGGGGAGCTGTTTTTT. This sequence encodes CASSPRRVNTGELFF.

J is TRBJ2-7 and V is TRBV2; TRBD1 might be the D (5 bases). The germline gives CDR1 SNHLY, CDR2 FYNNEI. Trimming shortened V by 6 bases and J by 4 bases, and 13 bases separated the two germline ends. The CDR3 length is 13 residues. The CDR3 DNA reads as TGTGCCAGCAGCCGGACAACCTCGTACGAGCAGTACTTC. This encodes CASSRTTSYEQYF.

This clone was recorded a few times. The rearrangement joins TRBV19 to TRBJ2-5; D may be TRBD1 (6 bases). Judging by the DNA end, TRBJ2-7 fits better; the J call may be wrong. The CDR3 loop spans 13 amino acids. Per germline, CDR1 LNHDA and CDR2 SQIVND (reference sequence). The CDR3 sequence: CASSLTGSYEQYF. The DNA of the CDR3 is TGTGCCAGTAGTCTGACAGGATCCTACGAGCAGTACTTC.

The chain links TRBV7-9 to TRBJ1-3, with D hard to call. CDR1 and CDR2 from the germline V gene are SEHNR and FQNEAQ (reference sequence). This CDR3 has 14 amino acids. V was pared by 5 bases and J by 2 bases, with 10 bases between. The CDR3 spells CASSTGRPGNTIYF. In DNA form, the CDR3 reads TGTGCCAGCAGCACCGGGAGGCCTGGAAACACCATATATTTT.

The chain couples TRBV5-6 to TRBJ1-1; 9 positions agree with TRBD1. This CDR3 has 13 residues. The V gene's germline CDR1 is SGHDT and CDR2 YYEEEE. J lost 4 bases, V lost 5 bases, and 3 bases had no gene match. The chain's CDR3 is CASRQGAVTEAFF. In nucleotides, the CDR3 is TGTGCCAGCAGACAGGGGGCTGTCACTGAAGCTTTCTTT.

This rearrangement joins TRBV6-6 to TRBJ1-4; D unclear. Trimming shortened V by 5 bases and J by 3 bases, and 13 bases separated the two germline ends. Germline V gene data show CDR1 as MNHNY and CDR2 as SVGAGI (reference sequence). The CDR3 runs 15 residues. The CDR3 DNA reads TGTGCCAGCAGTGACTTGGGCAGCCCTAATGAAAAACTGTTTTTT. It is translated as CASSDLGSPNEKLFF.

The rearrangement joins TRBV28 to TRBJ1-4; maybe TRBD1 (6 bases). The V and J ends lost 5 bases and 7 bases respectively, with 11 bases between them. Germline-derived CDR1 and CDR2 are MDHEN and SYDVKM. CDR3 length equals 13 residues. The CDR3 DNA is TGTGCCAGCAGTGTACAGGGTCGTGAAAAACTGTTTTTT. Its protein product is CASSVQGREKLFF. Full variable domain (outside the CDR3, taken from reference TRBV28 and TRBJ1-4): DVKVTQSSRYLVKRTGEKVFLECVQDMDHENMFWYRQDPGLGLRLIYFSYDVKMKEKGDIPEGYSVSREKKERFSLILESASTNQTSMYLCASSVQGREKLFFGSGTQLSVL.

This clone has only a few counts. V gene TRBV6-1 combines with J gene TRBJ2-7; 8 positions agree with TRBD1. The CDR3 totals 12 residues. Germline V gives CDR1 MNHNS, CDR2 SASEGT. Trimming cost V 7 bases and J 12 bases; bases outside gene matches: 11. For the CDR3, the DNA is TGTGCCAGCATCTTGGACAGGGCTCTTGCGTACTTC. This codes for CASILDRALAYF.

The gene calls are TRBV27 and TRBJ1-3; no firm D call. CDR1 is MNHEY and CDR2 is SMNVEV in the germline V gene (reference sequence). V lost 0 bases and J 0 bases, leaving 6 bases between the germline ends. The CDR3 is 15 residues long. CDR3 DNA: TGTGCCAGCAGTTTATCGGGCAGCTCTGGAAACACCATATATTTT. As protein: CASSLSGSSGNTIYF.

The CDR3 bases are TGTGCCAGCACTTCGAGGGGAGGGGGGGACTCCGAGCAGTACTTC. This translates into CASTSRGGGDSEQYF. J is TRBJ2-5 and V is TRBV6-6; possibly TRBD2 for D (7 bases). TRBJ2-7 explains the end of the DNA better; the J call may be wrong. The CDR3 has 15 residues. Looked up from germline, CDR1 is MNHNY and CDR2 is SVGAGI (reference sequence).

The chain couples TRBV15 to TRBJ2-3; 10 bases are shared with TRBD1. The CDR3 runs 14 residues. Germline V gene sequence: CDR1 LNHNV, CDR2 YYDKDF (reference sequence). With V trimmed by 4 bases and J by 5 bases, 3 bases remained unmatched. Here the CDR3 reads CATSTGQGIDTQYF. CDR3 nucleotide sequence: TGTGCCACCAGCACGGGACAGGGGATAGATACGCAGTATTTT. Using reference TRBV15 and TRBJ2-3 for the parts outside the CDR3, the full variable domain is DAMVIQNPRYQVTQFGKPVTLSCSQTLNHNVMYWYQQKSSQAPKLLFHYYDKDFNNEADTPDNFQSRRPNTSFCFLDIRSPGLGDTAMYLCATSTGQGIDTQYFGPGTRLTVL.